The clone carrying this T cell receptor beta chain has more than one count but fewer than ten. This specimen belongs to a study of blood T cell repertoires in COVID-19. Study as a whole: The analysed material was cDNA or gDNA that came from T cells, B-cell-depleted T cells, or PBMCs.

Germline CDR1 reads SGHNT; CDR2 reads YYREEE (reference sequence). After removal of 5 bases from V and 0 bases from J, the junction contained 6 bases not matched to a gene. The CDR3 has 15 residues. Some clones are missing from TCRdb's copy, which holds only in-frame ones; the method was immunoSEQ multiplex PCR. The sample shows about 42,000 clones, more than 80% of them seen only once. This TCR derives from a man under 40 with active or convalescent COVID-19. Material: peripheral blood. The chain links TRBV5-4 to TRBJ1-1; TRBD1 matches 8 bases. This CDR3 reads CASRPGTGLNTEAFF. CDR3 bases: TGTGCCAGCAGGCCCGGGACAGGCTTGAACACTGAAGCTTTCTTT.